This entry lists 26 T cell receptor beta chains sequenced from one sample in a study of cytotoxic CD8 clonotypes in ibrutinib-treated CLL. This table comes from immunoSEQ multiplex PCR, and its TCRdb copy is limited to in-frame clones, with some not included. The table has 130,000 or so clones, about 80% seen once. Sequencing used PBMCs, obtained after 12 months of ibrutinib treatment. Every receptor here comes from a human donor with chronic lymphocytic leukemia.

The chain couples TRBV4-1 to TRBJ2-1, with TRBD2 matching over 7 bases. This CDR3 spans 15 amino acids. Germline CDR1 reads MGHRA; CDR2 reads YSYEKL. With V trimmed by 6 bases and J by 5 bases, 10 bases remained unmatched. The CDR3, as DNA: TGCGCCAGCAGAGCAGCGGGATGGGGTGACAATGAGCAGTTCTTC. Protein product: CASRAAGWGDNEQFF.

The V call is TRBV27, the J call TRBJ2-1, with 11 positions matching TRBD2. Germline V lookup: CDR1 MNHEY, CDR2 SMNVEV (reference sequence). V was pared by 10 bases and J by 0 bases, with 8 bases of the junction left unmatched. The CDR3 has 16 amino acids. The CDR3 nucleotides are TGTGCCACGCGGGCTAGCGGGAGGTACTCCTACAATGAGCAGTTCTTC. Translated: CATRASGRYSYNEQFF.

The V and J genes are TRBV4-3 and TRBJ2-1; a possible D gene is TRBD1 (5 bases). V dropped 0 bases and J dropped 8 bases, with 20 bases sitting between them. Germline V lookup: CDR1 LGHNA, CDR2 YSLEER. This CDR3 has 17 residues. DNA of the CDR3: TGCGCCAGCAGCCAAGAGGCAGGGTCCCCCTCTACATATGAGCAGTTCTTC. This translates into CASSQEAGSPSTYEQFF.

The chain recombines TRBV28 with TRBJ2-5; D is unclear. The CDR3 spans 15 residues. Germline V gene data show CDR1 as MDHEN and CDR2 as SYDVKM. Between the trimmed V and J ends, which lost 5 bases and 5 bases, there was a span of 18 bases. CDR3 loop: CASSPPNVGRETQYF. The CDR3 coding sequence is TGTGCCAGCAGTCCCCCCAATGTGGGCCGCGAGACCCAGTACTTC.

The chain's CDR3 is CASSMRASGQWGYEQYF. The CDR3 nucleotides are TGTGCCAGTAGTATGAGGGCATCGGGACAGTGGGGGTACGAGCAGTACTTC. This chain links TRBV19 with TRBJ2-7; 7 nucleotides match TRBD1. Trimming cost V 3 bases and J 4 bases; bases outside gene matches: 15. The CDR3 has 17 residues. Germline V gene lookup returns CDR1 LNHDA and CDR2 SQIVND (reference sequence).

The rearrangement uses TRBV6-5 and TRBJ2-7, with D possibly TRBD2 on 6 matching bases. Per germline, CDR1 MNHEY and CDR2 SVGAGI. Trimming left V 4 bases short and J 2 bases short, with 18 bases between. The length of the CDR3 is 16 residues. The CDR3 region has the DNA TGTGCCAGCAGTTTTGACGGCGGGGACCTTCCCTACGAGCAGTACTTC. Protein product: CASSFDGGDLPYEQYF.

This clone showed up just once. The V call is TRBV9, the J call TRBJ2-1, with TRBD2 matching over 9 bases. Germline lookup yields CDR1 SGDLS and CDR2 YYNGEE. V lost 2 bases, J lost 9 bases, and 9 bases stayed unmatched. The CDR3 runs to 15 residues. The CDR3 is CASSVSGSVFFEQFF. The CDR3 DNA follows: TGTGCCAGCAGCGTTAGCGGGAGCGTCTTTTTTGAGCAGTTCTTC.

V is TRBV5-1 and J is TRBJ2-3; D is possibly TRBD2 (6 bases). The V gene's germline CDR1 is SGHRS and CDR2 YFSETQ. This CDR3 is 15 amino acids long. Trimming took 0 bases from V and 1 from J, leaving 9 bases between them. The CDR3 protein is CASSLAAGRTDTQYF. CDR3 sequence (DNA): TGCGCCAGCAGCTTGGCCGCGGGGCGCACAGATACGCAGTATTTT.

The chain employs TRBV25-1 and TRBJ2-7; 10 nucleotides line up with TRBD1. CDR3 length: 15 residues. V shed 3 bases and J 3 bases; nucleotides not matched to a gene: 5. CDR1 MGHDK and CDR2 SYGVNS come from the germline V gene. DNA for the CDR3: TGTGCCAGCAGTGACCCCGGGACAGGGGTCTACGAGCAGTACTTC. Encoded protein: CASSDPGTGVYEQYF.

The chain combines TRBV2 with TRBJ1-2; unclear D gene. Looked up from germline, CDR1 is SNHLY and CDR2 is FYNNEI. This CDR3 has 14 amino acids. V lost 1 base and J lost 7, with 13 bases in between. For the CDR3, the DNA is TGTGCCAGCAGTGAAGTTACCCGGGAGTCTGGCTACACCTTC. Amino acids: CASSEVTRESGYTF. The whole variable domain, remainder taken from reference TRBV2 and TRBJ1-2, is EPEVTQTPSHQVTQMGQEVILRCVPISNHLYFYWYRQILGQKVEFLVSFYNNEISEKSEIFDDQFSVERPDGSNFTLKIRSTKLEDSAMYFCASSEVTRESGYTFGSGTRLTVV.

The chain has TRBV5-4 and TRBJ1-2; D is uncertain. V lost 2 bases and J 10 bases, leaving 15 bases between the germline ends. This CDR3 is 13 amino acids long. Germline assignment: CDR1 SGHNT and CDR2 YYREEE (reference sequence). CDR3 residues: CASSFDFRVDYTF. CDR3 DNA sequence: TGTGCCAGCAGCTTTGATTTTCGTGTGGACTACACCTTC.

This chain's CDR3 is CASSGADTQYF. CDR3 coding DNA: TGTGCCAGCAGCGGGGCCGATACGCAGTATTTT. The rearrangement links TRBV9 to TRBJ2-3, with D unclear. V dropped 3 bases and J dropped 6 bases, with 5 bases sitting between them. The CDR3 is 11 residues long. CDR1 is SGDLS and CDR2 is YYNGEE in the germline V gene.

V usage is TRBV7-9 and J usage is TRBJ2-1; D is ambiguous. V lost 7 bases, J lost 5 bases, and 9 bases lay in between. The CDR3 loop spans 12 amino acids. Germline CDR1 SEHNR, CDR2 FQNEAQ (reference sequence). The CDR3 is CASTVLNNEQFF. The CDR3 bases are TGTGCCAGCACGGTCCTAAACAATGAGCAGTTCTTC.

This chain joins TRBV10-2 and TRBJ2-7; tentative D call: TRBD1 (6 bases). CDR3 length equals 14 residues. V lost 1 base and J lost 4, with 11 bases in between. Germline V gives CDR1 WSHSY, CDR2 SAAADI. The DNA for the CDR3 is TGCGCCAGCAGTGAGTATACAGGGAAATACGAGCAGTACTTC. Amino acids: CASSEYTGKYEQYF.

CDR3 nucleotides: TGTGCCAGCAGCGTAGATCCGGGTGCGTACACCGGGGAGCTGTTTTTT. It specifies CASSVDPGAYTGELFF. The chain links TRBV9 to TRBJ2-2; D unresolved. V was cut by 0 bases and J by 3 bases, with 12 bases left in between. CDR3 size: 16 residues. Germline V gene lookup returns CDR1 SGDLS and CDR2 YYNGEE.

The chain is built from TRBV5-4 and TRBJ1-1; TRBD1 matches 9 bases. V gave up 0 bases and J gave up 5 bases; unmatched junction bases: 2. Germline values: CDR1 SGHNT, CDR2 YYREEE (reference sequence). The CDR3 is 14 amino acids. The CDR3 region is CASSLVGTGTEAFF. The CDR3 nucleotides read TGTGCCAGCAGCTTGGTAGGGACAGGGACTGAAGCTTTCTTT. The variable domain in full, with the rest retrieved from reference TRBV5-4 and TRBJ1-1, is ETGVTQSPTHLIKTRGQQVTLRCSSQSGHNTVSWYQQALGQGPQFIFQYYREEENGRGNFPPRFSGLQFPNYSSELNVNALELDDSALYLCASSLVGTGTEAFFGQGTRLTVV.

This clone showed up just once. The rearrangement joins TRBV7-2 to TRBJ2-1; 9 bases map to TRBD2. The J segment lost 2 bases and the V segment lost 3 bases, leaving 2 bases of the junction unmatched. The CDR3 is 15 residues long. Germline V gene lookup returns CDR1 SGHTA and CDR2 FQGNSA. The CDR3 loop reads CASSFSGRTYNEQFF. The CDR3 bases are TGTGCCAGCAGCTTCAGCGGGAGGACCTACAATGAGCAGTTCTTC.

The rearrangement links TRBV7-2 to TRBJ2-1; TRBD2 aligns across 9 bases. Germline lookup yields CDR1 SGHTA and CDR2 FQGNSA. Unmatched junction bases numbered 10, after V lost 0 bases and J lost 10 bases. The CDR3 has 16 residues. This CDR3 reads CASSLAPGLARGEQFF. The CDR3, as DNA: TGTGCCAGCAGCTTAGCGCCGGGACTAGCTCGCGGGGAGCAGTTCTTC.

J is TRBJ1-4 and V is TRBV7-9; no definite D call. Germline CDR1 SEHNR, CDR2 FQNEAQ (reference sequence). V was trimmed by 1 base and J by 4 bases, leaving 10 bases between them. This CDR3 has 15 amino acids. This CDR3 is CASSLDGQINEKLFF. CDR3 DNA sequence: TGTGCCAGCAGCTTAGATGGGCAGATTAATGAAAAACTGTTTTTT.

The chain uses TRBV2 and TRBJ2-3, with D possibly being TRBD2 (5 bases). V was clipped by 9 bases and J by 5 bases, with 15 bases between them. CDR3 length: 13 residues. Germline V CDR1 and CDR2: SNHLY, FYNNEI. The CDR3 sequence is CASSNGAGDTQYF. CDR3 coding DNA: TGTGCCAGTAGTAACGGTGCGGGAGATACGCAGTATTTT.

The chain has TRBV15 and TRBJ1-5; 9 bases are a match to TRBD1. The junction had 3 bases not matched to a gene; V was cut back by 1 base and J by 5 bases. Germline lookup yields CDR1 LNHNV and CDR2 YYDKDF (reference sequence). The CDR3 runs to 15 residues. CDR3 bases: TGTGCCACCAGCAGAGGTCGGACAGGGGATCAGCCCCAGCATTTT. Translating it yields CATSRGRTGDQPQHF.

The chain uses TRBV30 and TRBJ2-2; TRBD1 is a possible D gene (6 bases). Germline V gives CDR1 GTSNPN, CDR2 SVGIG (reference sequence). CDR3 length equals 17 residues. V was trimmed by 3 bases and J by 0 bases, leaving 17 bases between them. In DNA, the CDR3 is TGTGCCTGGAGCAAACGATGGACAGACGCGAACACCGGGGAGCTGTTTTTT. Translating gives CAWSKRWTDANTGELFF.

This sequence joins TRBV9 and TRBJ2-3; 15 bases align to TRBD2. This CDR3 has 17 amino acids. V trimming: 3 bases; J trimming: 1 base; junction bases outside the gene matches: 3. Germline CDR1 reads SGDLS; CDR2 reads YYNGEE. DNA for the CDR3: TGTGCCAGCAGCGCGGGACTAGCGGGAGGACGCACAGATACGCAGTATTTT. Its translation: CASSAGLAGGRTDTQYF.

The chain uses TRBV18 and TRBJ1-1; 11 positions agree with TRBD1. CDR1 KGHSH and CDR2 LQKENI come from the germline V gene. The CDR3 spans 16 residues. Losses at the gene ends were 6 bases for V and 4 bases for J; bases not matched to a gene: 10. This chain's CDR3 is CASSPDRGRFSTEAFF. CDR3 in DNA: TGTGCCAGCTCCCCGGACAGGGGGCGATTTTCCACTGAAGCTTTCTTT.

There are a few counts of this clone. V and J are TRBV7-9 and TRBJ1-1; D gene uncertain. The germline CDR1 and CDR2 sequences are SEHNR and FQNEAQ (reference sequence). This CDR3 contains 13 residues. Between the trimmed V and J ends, which lost 2 bases and 0 bases, there was a span of 4 bases. CDR3 coding DNA: TGTGCCAGCAGCTTAAACGTGAACACTGAAGCTTTCTTT. Amino acid sequence: CASSLNVNTEAFF.

This sequence joins TRBV7-3 and TRBJ1-2, with 12 bases matching TRBD1. Germline assignment: CDR1 SGHTA and CDR2 FQGTGA. The ends lost 4 bases at V and 3 bases at J; junction bases unmatched: 9. The CDR3 sequence is 17 residues long. The chain's CDR3 is CASSSHRGTGGDYGYTF. CDR3 bases: TGTGCCAGCAGCTCACACAGGGGGACAGGGGGCGACTATGGCTACACCTTC.